One sample yielded the 29 T cell receptor beta chains listed below, sequenced in a study of human thymus T cells. Resections from corrective heart surgery provided thymus tissue. Sequencing was performed with immunoSEQ multiplex PCR; in TCRdb, only in-frame clones are kept and a portion is missing. This table has about 130,000 clones, around 96% appearing once. Sequenced input: thymus tissue. These receptors were obtained from a boy under two years old with a congenital heart defect but otherwise immunologically healthy.

This chain links TRBV4-1 with TRBJ2-7; D is perhaps TRBD1 or TRBD2 (6 bases each). This CDR3 is 15 amino acids long. V was trimmed by 0 bases and J by 4 bases, leaving 13 bases between them. From germline, CDR1 is MGHRA and CDR2 YSYEKL. CDR3 DNA sequence: TGCGCCAGCAGCCAAGATTCGGGGGCTTCTTACGAGCAGTACTTC. It encodes CASSQDSGASYEQYF.

The V and J genes are TRBV4-3 and TRBJ2-5, with D possibly being TRBD2 (7 bases). Germline V gives CDR1 LGHNA, CDR2 YSLEER. V was trimmed by 0 bases and J by 2 bases, leaving 16 bases between them. This CDR3 contains 17 residues. This CDR3 is CASSQDGAGAGQETQYF. For the CDR3, the DNA is TGCGCCAGCAGCCAAGATGGGGCGGGGGCCGGTCAAGAGACCCAGTACTTC.

This chain uses TRBV20-1 with TRBJ2-7; either TRBD1 or TRBD2 may supply D (5 bases each). The CDR3 length is 11 residues. V gave up 3 bases and J gave up 3 bases, with 6 bases separating them. From germline, CDR1 is DFQATT and CDR2 SNEGSKA (reference sequence). Here the CDR3 reads CSARGDYEQYF. In nucleotides, the CDR3 is TGCAGTGCTAGGGGGGACTACGAGCAGTACTTC.

The rearrangement links TRBV9 to TRBJ2-3; D is tentatively TRBD1 or TRBD2 (6 bases each). V lost 3 bases and J lost 4, with 15 bases in between. Germline values: CDR1 SGDLS, CDR2 YYNGEE. This CDR3 is built from 15 residues. The CDR3 DNA is TGTGCCAGCAGCGCGGGGGCAGGTGCTGCAGATACGCAGTATTTT. This encodes CASSAGAGAADTQYF.

This rearrangement joins TRBV6-1 to TRBJ1-1; D gene uncertain. Germline lookup yields CDR1 MNHNS and CDR2 SASEGT. The CDR3 sequence is 13 residues long. V was shortened by 5 bases and J by 6 bases, with 13 bases between the two germline ends. DNA for the CDR3: TGTGCCAGCAGTCCGACGGCCCTTCCTGAAGCTTTCTTT. As protein: CASSPTALPEAFF.

This rearrangement joins TRBV6-1 to TRBJ1-6; unclear D gene. The CDR3 contains 13 residues. The V end lost 7 bases, the J end lost 4 bases, and 8 bases lay between the germline ends. The germline V gene encodes CDR1 MNHNS and CDR2 SASEGT. The CDR3 reads CASMSSYNSPLHF. DNA of the CDR3: TGTGCCAGCATGAGCTCGTATAATTCACCCCTCCACTTT.

The chain joins TRBV13 to TRBJ1-1; D not certain. This CDR3 is 15 amino acids long. Germline CDR1 and CDR2: PRHDT and FYEKMQ (reference sequence). Trimming shortened V by 5 bases and J by 3 bases, and 16 bases separated the two germline ends. The CDR3 region is CASSHTAPTDTEAFF. The CDR3 nucleotides read TGTGCCAGCAGCCATACGGCCCCCACCGACACTGAAGCTTTCTTT.

The chain recombines TRBV7-2 with TRBJ2-1; 12 nucleotides agree with TRBD1. V lost 5 bases, J lost 14 bases, and 13 bases stayed unmatched. The CDR3 consists of 15 residues. Germline lookup yields CDR1 SGHTA and CDR2 FQGNSA. The CDR3 here is CASSPGTGGLGGKFF. The CDR3 nucleotides are TGTGCCAGCAGCCCTGGGACAGGGGGCTTAGGTGGGAAGTTCTTC.

The rearrangement links TRBV28 to TRBJ1-6; D may be TRBD1 (6 bases). The CDR3 runs 16 residues. V lost 6 bases, J lost 7 bases, and 19 bases lay in between. CDR1 and CDR2 from the germline V gene are MDHEN and SYDVKM. The CDR3 sequence is CASRSWRDNRNSPLHF. The DNA for the CDR3 is TGTGCCAGCAGAAGTTGGCGGGACAATAGGAATTCACCCCTCCACTTT.

V is TRBV28 and J is TRBJ2-7; TRBD2 matches 11 bases. The CDR3 loop spans 15 amino acids. CDR1 and CDR2 (germline): MDHEN, SYDVKM. V dropped 3 bases and J dropped 2; count of bases not matched to a gene: 3. The CDR3 region has the DNA TGTGCCAGCAGTTTGACTAGCGGGGTTACCTACGAGCAGTACTTC. It codes for CASSLTSGVTYEQYF.

This clone was seen a few times. The rearrangement uses TRBV20-1 and TRBJ1-1; no clear D. From germline, CDR1 is DFQATT and CDR2 SNEGSKA (reference sequence). V was shortened by 7 bases and J by 5 bases, with 11 bases between the two germline ends. The CDR3 sequence is 11 residues long. CDR3 DNA: TGCAGTGTTAAATGGGGAACTGAAGCTTTCTTT. Translation: CSVKWGTEAFF.

In this sample, this clone turned up once. This chain links TRBV7-6 with TRBJ2-3, with D possibly being TRBD1 (6 bases). Germline V gives CDR1 SGHVS, CDR2 FNYEAQ. V was cut by 4 bases and J by 4 bases, with 12 bases left in between. CDR3 length: 14 amino acids. For the CDR3, the DNA is TGTGCCAGCAGCTCCCCAGGGGCCCCAGATACGCAGTATTTT. This translates into CASSSPGAPDTQYF.

The DNA of the CDR3 is TGCGCCAGCAGCTTGAGGCGGGGGGCCGGGGAGACCCAGTACTTC. It yields the protein CASSLRRGAGETQYF. The J gene is TRBJ2-5, the V gene TRBV5-1; 8 bases fit TRBD2. Germline trimming cut 1 base from V and 5 bases from J; bases unmatched to any gene: 7. CDR1 and CDR2 (germline): SGHRS, YFSETQ. The CDR3 covers 15 residues.

The V call is TRBV4-3, the J call TRBJ2-3; the match to TRBD2 covers 8 bases. The junction had 16 bases not matched to a gene; V was cut back by 0 bases and J by 5 bases. CDR1 and CDR2 from the germline V gene are LGHNA and YSLEER. There are 19 residues in the CDR3. CDR3: CASSQDRSGGLRRRDTQYF. The CDR3 nucleotides read TGCGCCAGCAGCCAAGATCGAAGCGGGGGCCTCCGTCGTCGAGATACGCAGTATTTT.

The chain couples TRBV7-9 to TRBJ2-1; tentative D call: TRBD2 (5 bases). Germline V gene sequence: CDR1 SEHNR, CDR2 FQNEAQ (reference sequence). The germline V and J ends were trimmed by 6 bases and 7 bases, with 22 bases remaining between them. The CDR3 consists of 16 residues. The CDR3, as DNA: TGTGCCAGCAGGTCCCCCAAAGGCGGGTCCGGGAATGAGCAGTTCTTC. It is translated as CASRSPKGGSGNEQFF. Filled out from reference TRBV7-9 and TRBJ2-1, the complete variable domain reads DTGVSQNPRHKITKRGQNVTFRCDPISEHNRLYWYRQTLGQGPEFLTYFQNEAQLEKSRLLSDRFSAERPKGSFSTLEIQRTEQGDSAMYLCASRSPKGGSGNEQFFGPGTRLTVL.

This sequence joins TRBV11-2 and TRBJ2-3; TRBD2 matches 7 bases. CDR3 length: 15 residues. Germline CDR1 SGHAT, CDR2 FQNNGV. V shed 1 base and J 1 base; nucleotides not matched to a gene: 2. DNA of the CDR3: TGTGCCAGCAGCTTAGGGGGGGGTGGCACAGATACGCAGTATTTT. Its translation is CASSLGGGGTDTQYF.

The genes are TRBV6-5 and TRBJ2-5; a weak D match, TRBD2 (5 bases). Trimming cost V 2 bases and J 2 bases, with 15 bases left between them. This CDR3 spans 16 amino acids. Germline CDR1 is MNHEY and CDR2 is SVGAGI. The CDR3 DNA reads as TGTGCCAGCAGTTACGACGTGACGGAGGAACAAGAGACCCAGTACTTC. This codes for CASSYDVTEEQETQYF.

The rearrangement links TRBV11-2 to TRBJ2-7; maybe TRBD2 (5 bases). CDR1 SGHAT and CDR2 FQNNGV come from the germline V gene. Trimming shortened V by 0 bases and J by 2 bases, and 11 bases separated the two germline ends. The CDR3 spans 15 residues. The CDR3 DNA sequence: TGTGCCAGCAGCTTAGATCTGGGGAGCACCTACGAGCAGTACTTC. Protein sequence: CASSLDLGSTYEQYF.

The chain uses TRBV7-7 and TRBJ1-2; tentatively, D is TRBD1 (5 bases). The CDR3 sequence is 14 residues long. CDR1 is SSHAT, CDR2 FNYEAQ, per germline (reference sequence). The V gene lost 5 bases and the J gene lost 2 bases, with 12 bases spanning the gap. CDR3: CASSPFRQNYGYTF. CDR3 nucleotides: TGTGCCAGCAGCCCTTTTCGACAGAACTATGGCTACACCTTC.

The chain carries TRBV7-9 and TRBJ2-1; 8 bases match TRBD2. After removal of 5 bases from V and 6 bases from J, the junction contained 12 bases not matched to a gene. The CDR3 length is 16 residues. From germline, CDR1 is SEHNR and CDR2 FQNEAQ (reference sequence). CDR3 in DNA: TGTGCCAGCAGCCACCGGACTAGCTTTATTATCAATGAGCAGTTCTTC. It yields the protein CASSHRTSFIINEQFF.

A single count supports this clone. The rearrangement joins TRBV5-1 to TRBJ1-2; 8 bases are shared with TRBD1. CDR3 length equals 16 residues. Germline V CDR1 and CDR2: SGHRS, YFSETQ. With 4 bases clipped from V and 7 bases from J, the junction kept 15 bases outside the gene matches. CDR3 protein: CASSAAPGGRNLGYTF. The CDR3 nucleotides read TGCGCCAGCAGCGCCGCCCCAGGGGGCCGGAACCTTGGCTACACCTTC.

The genes are TRBV6-1 and TRBJ1-5, with D perhaps TRBD1 (6 bases). This CDR3 has 15 residues. Trimming stripped 2 bases from V and 5 bases from J, with 13 bases between. The germline CDR1 and CDR2 sequences are MNHNS and SASEGT. The CDR3 is CASSESDRWHQPQHF. Here the CDR3 DNA reads TGTGCCAGCAGTGAATCGGACAGATGGCATCAGCCCCAGCATTTT.

This clone was counted a single time. The rearrangement links TRBV7-3 to TRBJ1-2; weak D call: TRBD1 (5 bases). Germline V CDR1 and CDR2: SGHTA, FQGTGA. Trimming removed 5 bases from V and 7 bases from J, with 20 bases in between. The CDR3 is made up of 15 amino acids. CDR3 amino acids: CASSPQGAHFGGYTF. CDR3 coding DNA: TGTGCCAGCAGCCCCCAGGGCGCCCATTTTGGTGGCTACACCTTC.

DNA for the CDR3: TGCGCCAGCAGACGGTCTAGACAGGGGAGTGGAGCTTTCTTT. It yields the protein CASRRSRQGSGAFF. The rearrangement joins TRBV4-1 to TRBJ1-1; 8 bases map to TRBD1. Germline-derived CDR1 and CDR2 are MGHRA and YSYEKL. Unmatched junction bases numbered 13, after V lost 6 bases and J lost 10 bases. The CDR3 totals 14 residues.

This chain connects TRBV6-5 to TRBJ2-5; 10 bases match TRBD2. CDR1 is MNHEY, CDR2 SVGAGI, per germline. The V and J ends lost 3 bases and 7 bases, in that order; junction bases with no gene match: 5. The CDR3 is made up of 14 amino acids. Here the CDR3 reads CASSYLAGAGTQYF. The CDR3 DNA reads as TGTGCCAGCAGTTATCTAGCGGGGGCGGGGACCCAGTACTTC.

Remarks on this clone: Other DNA sequences in the sample encode the same CDR3. CDR3 sequence reads: CASSLGGGADTQYF. CDR3 in DNA: TGCGCCAGCAGCTTGGGGGGCGGAGCAGATACGCAGTATTTT. V gene TRBV5-1 combines with J gene TRBJ2-3; possibly TRBD1 for D (5 bases). The CDR3 loop spans 14 amino acids. Germline V gene lookup returns CDR1 SGHRS and CDR2 YFSETQ. V lost 0 bases and J lost 4, with 9 bases in between.

The chain links TRBV11-2 to TRBJ2-6; weak D call: TRBD1 (5 bases). Trimming removed 5 bases from V and 0 bases from J, with 8 bases in between. There are 15 residues in the CDR3. Germline V CDR1 and CDR2: SGHAT, FQNNGV. The CDR3 coding sequence is TGTGCCAGCAGCATAAGGGGCTCTGGGGCCAACGTCCTGACTTTC. Encoded protein: CASSIRGSGANVLTF.

CDR3 sequence (DNA): TGCGCCAGCAGCCAAGAACGAGTAGCCCTCCAAGAGACCCAGTACTTC. This gives the protein CASSQERVALQETQYF. The chain employs TRBV4-1 and TRBJ2-5; no clear D. Between the trimmed V and J ends, which lost 0 bases and 1 base, there was a span of 12 bases. The CDR3 loop spans 16 amino acids. From germline, CDR1 is MGHRA and CDR2 YSYEKL.

The chain uses TRBV7-9 and TRBJ2-7; D may be TRBD2 (6 bases). Germline CDR1 is SEHNR and CDR2 is FQNEAQ (reference sequence). The CDR3 is made up of 16 amino acids. V lost 1 base and J 1 base, leaving 14 bases between the germline ends. CDR3 region: CASSLEPAGPSYEQYF. The CDR3, as DNA: TGTGCCAGCAGCTTAGAGCCAGCGGGTCCTTCCTACGAGCAGTACTTC.